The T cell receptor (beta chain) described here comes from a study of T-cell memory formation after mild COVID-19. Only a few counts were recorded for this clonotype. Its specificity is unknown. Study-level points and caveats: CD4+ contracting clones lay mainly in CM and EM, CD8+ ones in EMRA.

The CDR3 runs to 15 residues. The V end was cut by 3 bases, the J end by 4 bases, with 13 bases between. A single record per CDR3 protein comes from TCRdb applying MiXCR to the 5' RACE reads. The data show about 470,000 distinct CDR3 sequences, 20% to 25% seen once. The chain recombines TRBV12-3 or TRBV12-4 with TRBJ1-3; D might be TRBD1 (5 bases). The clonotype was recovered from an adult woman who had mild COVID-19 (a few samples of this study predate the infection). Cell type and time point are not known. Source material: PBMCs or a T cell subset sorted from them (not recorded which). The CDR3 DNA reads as TGTGCCAGCAGTTTTGGGGACCGCGCCGGAAACACCATATATTTT. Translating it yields CASSFGDRAGNTIYF.